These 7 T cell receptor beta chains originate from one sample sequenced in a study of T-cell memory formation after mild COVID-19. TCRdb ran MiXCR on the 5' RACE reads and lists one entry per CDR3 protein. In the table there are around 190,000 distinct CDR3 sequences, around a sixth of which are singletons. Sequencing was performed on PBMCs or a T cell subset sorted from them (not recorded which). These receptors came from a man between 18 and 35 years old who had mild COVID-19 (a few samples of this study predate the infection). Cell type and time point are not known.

CDR3 in amino acids: CASSEQGRTEAFF. DNA for the CDR3: TGTGCCAGCAGTGAACAGGGTCGGACTGAAGCTTTCTTT. The J gene is TRBJ1-1, the V gene TRBV2; tentatively, D is TRBD1 (5 bases). V was clipped by 2 bases and J by 5 bases, with 9 bases between them. In germline, CDR1 is SNHLY, CDR2 FYNNEI. The CDR3 runs 13 residues.

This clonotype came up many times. The CDR3 loop reads CASSSNNEKLFF. CDR3 in DNA: TGCGCCAGCAGCTCCAACAATGAAAAACTGTTTTTT. The chain is built from TRBV5-1 and TRBJ1-4; D is uncertain. V shed 3 bases and J shed 5 bases, with 5 bases lying between them. There are 12 residues in the CDR3. Per the germline V gene, CDR1 is SGHRS and CDR2 is YFSETQ.

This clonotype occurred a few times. CDR3 amino acids: CSVDWAGGATEAFF. The CDR3 DNA reads as TGCAGCGTTGATTGGGCCGGGGGGGCAACTGAAGCTTTCTTT. The chain employs TRBV29-1 and TRBJ1-1; weak D call: TRBD1 (6 bases). Trimming pared 3 bases from V and 5 bases from J, leaving 16 bases between. Looked up from germline, CDR1 is SQVTM and CDR2 is ANQGSEA. The length of the CDR3 is 14 residues. Full variable domain (outside the CDR3, taken from reference TRBV29-1 and TRBJ1-1): SAVISQKPSRDICQRGTSLTIQCQVDSQVTMMFWYRQQPGQSLTLIATANQGSEATYESGFVIDKFPISRPNLTFSTLTVSNMSPEDSSIYLCSVDWAGGATEAFFGQGTRLTVV.

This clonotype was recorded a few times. The CDR3 sequence is CSAKIGEKLFF. As DNA, the CDR3 is TGCAGTGCTAAGATCGGAGAAAAACTGTTTTTT. The chain is built from TRBV20-1 and TRBJ1-4; no firm D call. Germline loops: CDR1 DFQATT, CDR2 SNEGSKA (reference sequence). This CDR3 is built from 11 residues. V lost 4 bases, J lost 8 bases, and 8 bases lay in between.

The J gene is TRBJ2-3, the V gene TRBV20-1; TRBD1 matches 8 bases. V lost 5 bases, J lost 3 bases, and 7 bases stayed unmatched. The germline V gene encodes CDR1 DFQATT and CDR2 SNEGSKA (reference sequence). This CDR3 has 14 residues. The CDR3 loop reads CSAPRQGSTDTQYF. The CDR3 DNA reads TGCAGTGCTCCCAGACAGGGGTCGACAGATACGCAGTATTTT.

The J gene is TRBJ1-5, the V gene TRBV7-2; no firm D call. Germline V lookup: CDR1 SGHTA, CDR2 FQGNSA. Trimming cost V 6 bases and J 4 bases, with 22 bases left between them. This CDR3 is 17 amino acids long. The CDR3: CASSPLGPTIGNQPQHF. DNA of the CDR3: TGTGCCAGCAGTCCGTTAGGACCGACGATTGGGAATCAGCCCCAGCATTTT.

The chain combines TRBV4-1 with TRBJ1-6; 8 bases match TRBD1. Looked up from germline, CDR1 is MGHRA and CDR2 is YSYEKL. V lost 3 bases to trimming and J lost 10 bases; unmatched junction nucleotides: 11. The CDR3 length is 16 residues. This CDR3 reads CASSQPTGAVGSPLHF. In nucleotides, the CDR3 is TGCGCCAGCAGCCAGCCGACAGGGGCGGTCGGCTCACCCCTCCACTTT.